These 25 T cell receptor beta chains were all obtained from the same sample, sequenced in a study of identical twins. From the 5' RACE reads, TCRdb called clonotypes with MiXCR, one entry per CDR3 protein. The sample consists of 1,800,000 or so distinct CDR3 sequences, 25% to 35% of them appearing once. Sequenced input: cord blood. These receptors came from a newborn girl in good health.

This clonotype has a handful of counts. This rearrangement joins TRBV6-2 or TRBV6-3 to TRBJ2-5; 7 bases align to TRBD1. J was trimmed by 5 bases and V by 8 bases; bases with no gene match: 11. The germline gives CDR1 MNHEY, CDR2 SVGEGT. This CDR3 has 14 amino acids. CDR3 amino acids: CASSPQGREETQYF. CDR3 coding DNA: TGTGCCAGCTCGCCACAGGGGCGAGAGGAGACCCAGTACTTC.

This clonotype was recorded at least ten times. The chain employs TRBV20-1 and TRBJ2-5; no reliable D call. This CDR3 is built from 13 residues. Germline values: CDR1 DFQATT, CDR2 SNEGSKA (reference sequence). The V and J ends lost 1 base and 5 bases respectively, with 11 bases between them. Here the CDR3 reads CSARGRGRETQYF. The CDR3 nucleotides are TGCAGTGCTAGAGGTCGTGGTCGGGAGACCCAGTACTTC.

The gene calls are TRBV20-1 and TRBJ2-1; D unresolved. CDR3 length: 14 residues. Trimming pared 5 bases from V and 5 bases from J, leaving 16 bases between. CDR1 is DFQATT, CDR2 SNEGSKA, per germline (reference sequence). CDR3 coding DNA: TGCAGTGCTCGGACCCCAGTGGGCCACAATGAGCAGTTCTTC. Translated, it gives CSARTPVGHNEQFF.

Here the CDR3 reads CALRPGYEQFF. The CDR3 DNA is TGTGCCTTAAGACCGGGATATGAGCAGTTCTTC. V usage is TRBV2 and J usage is TRBJ2-1; a possible D gene is TRBD2 (5 bases). The germline CDR1 and CDR2 sequences are SNHLY and FYNNEI. CDR3 length: 11 amino acids. Trimming removed 11 bases from V and 8 bases from J, with 13 bases in between.

The chain joins TRBV6-5 to TRBJ2-2; 7 bases line up with TRBD2. The CDR3 sequence is 20 residues long. The trim removed 2 bases at V and 8 bases at J, leaving 23 bases unmatched. Germline V gene lookup returns CDR1 MNHEY and CDR2 SVGAGI. CDR3 sequence: CASSYGEGVWREFEAGELFF. CDR3 nucleotides: TGTGCCAGCAGTTACGGGGAGGGTGTTTGGAGGGAGTTCGAAGCTGGGGAGCTGTTTTTT.

The J gene is TRBJ2-3, the V gene TRBV11-2, with D perhaps TRBD2 (5 bases). The CDR3 runs to 13 residues. With 5 bases removed from V and 4 bases from J, the gap between germline ends came to 10 bases. CDR1 SGHAT and CDR2 FQNNGV come from the germline V gene. CDR3 sequence: CASSHDYPDTQYF. DNA of the CDR3: TGTGCCAGCAGCCATGACTATCCAGATACGCAGTATTTT.

The V call is TRBV4-1, the J call TRBJ2-7; 9 bases fit TRBD2. The length of the CDR3 is 15 residues. Unmatched junction bases numbered 4, after V lost 4 bases and J lost 0 bases. Germline V gene sequence: CDR1 MGHRA, CDR2 YSYEKL. CDR3 sequence: CASSPASGASYEQYF. DNA for the CDR3: TGCGCCAGCAGCCCTGCTAGCGGGGCCTCCTACGAGCAGTACTTC.

J is TRBJ2-1 and V is TRBV18; 12 positions agree with TRBD2. Germline V gives CDR1 KGHSH, CDR2 LQKENI. The CDR3 totals 17 residues. The trim removed 2 bases at V and 4 bases at J, leaving 6 bases unmatched. CDR3 coding DNA: TGTGCCAGCTCACCAAGACTAGCGGGAGCCTTTTACAATGAGCAGTTCTTC. Translated: CASSPRLAGAFYNEQFF. The full variable domain, with the rest looked up from reference TRBV18 and TRBJ2-1, is NAGVMQNPRHLVRRRGQEARLRCSPMKGHSHVYWYRQLPEEGLKFMVYLQKENIIDESGMPKERFSAEFPKEGPSILRIQQVVRGDSAAYFCASSPRLAGAFYNEQFFGPGTRLTVL.

With respect to this clonotype: Germline and junction disagree at one end, which may indicate a read error. This chain uses TRBV3-1 with TRBJ2-3; 8 positions match TRBD2. This CDR3 comprises 18 residues. The V gene's germline CDR1 is LGHDT and CDR2 YNNKEL (reference sequence). CDR3 region: CASSQRGVAGLYTDAQYF. CDR3 bases: TGTGCCAGCAGCCAAAGGGGGGTAGCGGGGCTTTACACAGATGCGCAGTATTTT.

This clonotype was found a few times. This sequence joins TRBV12-3 or TRBV12-4 and TRBJ2-1; 13 bases are shared with TRBD2. After removal of 0 bases from V and 2 bases from J, the junction contained 7 bases not matched to a gene. The CDR3 is 19 amino acids. CDR3 coding DNA: TGTGCCAGCAGTTTAGCCCGGACTAGCGGGAGAGGAACCTACAATGAGCAGTTCTTC. Amino acids: CASSLARTSGRGTYNEQFF.

There are a few counts of this clonotype. This sequence joins TRBV7-9 and TRBJ1-4; D gene unclear. The germline gives CDR1 SEHNR, CDR2 FQNEAQ (reference sequence). The CDR3 has 15 residues. V lost 3 bases and J lost 0, with 8 bases in between. The CDR3 region is CASSFGEATNEKLFF. CDR3 DNA: TGTGCCAGCAGCTTTGGAGAGGCAACTAATGAAAAACTGTTTTTT.

The chain joins TRBV12-3 or TRBV12-4 to TRBJ2-5, with 8 bases aligning to TRBD2. The CDR3 runs to 19 residues. V gave up 5 bases and J gave up 11 bases; unmatched junction bases: 28. CDR3 coding DNA: TGTGCCAGCAGTCCCCACGGACTAGCAAGAGTCGGCTCCTACAATGAGCAGTACTTC. Residues: CASSPHGLARVGSYNEQYF.

The table lists this clonotype with a few counts. The rearrangement uses TRBV18 and TRBJ2-7; D may be TRBD2 (5 bases). V lost 3 bases and J lost 0, with 15 bases in between. Germline CDR1 reads KGHSH; CDR2 reads LQKENI. The CDR3 loop spans 16 amino acids. DNA of the CDR3: TGTGCCAGCTCACCGCGGAGGTCTAATAGCTCCTACGAGCAGTACTTC. Translated: CASSPRRSNSSYEQYF.

The genes are TRBV10-3 and TRBJ1-1; 7 nucleotides match TRBD1. Germline V gene lookup returns CDR1 ENHRY and CDR2 SYGVKD. The CDR3 length is 14 residues. V was clipped by 4 bases and J by 3 bases; unmatched bases: 5. CDR3 in DNA: TGTGCCATCAGTGTTGCCAGGGGGGACACTGAAGCTTTCTTT. As protein: CAISVARGDTEAFF.

Here the CDR3 DNA reads TGTGCCAGCAAAGTACCGGGACTAGCGGGAGTACGCAATGAGCAGTTCTTC. Translated, it gives CASKVPGLAGVRNEQFF. This sequence joins TRBV7-2 and TRBJ2-1; 14 bases align to TRBD2. V lost 7 bases and J lost 6; bases outside the gene matches: 11. This CDR3 contains 17 residues. Germline V gene data show CDR1 as SGHTA and CDR2 as FQGNSA.

The chain has TRBV20-1 and TRBJ2-3, with D hard to call. V lost 1 base and J 9 bases, leaving 14 bases between the germline ends. This CDR3 region has 13 residues. CDR1 and CDR2 (germline): DFQATT, SNEGSKA (reference sequence). DNA of the CDR3: TGCAGTGCTAGAGCCAAAGGTTGGGGAACGCAGTATTTT. This encodes CSARAKGWGTQYF.

The chain employs TRBV28 and TRBJ1-1, with a possible D match to TRBD1 (5 bases). The CDR3 covers 16 residues. Per the germline V gene, CDR1 is MDHEN and CDR2 is SYDVKM. The V end was cut by 3 bases, the J end by 3 bases, with 17 bases between. The DNA of the CDR3 is TGTGCCAGCAGTTTGTACCCGGGACGGGGAGACACTGAAGCTTTCTTT. Its protein is CASSLYPGRGDTEAFF.

The rearrangement links TRBV2 to TRBJ2-7; D is possibly TRBD2 (6 bases). Germline CDR1 SNHLY, CDR2 FYNNEI. CDR3 size: 16 residues. Between the trimmed V and J ends, which lost 4 bases and 0 bases, there was a span of 16 bases. The chain's CDR3 is CASSGRLATHSYEQYF. The CDR3 DNA is TGTGCCAGCAGTGGGCGTCTAGCGACCCACTCCTACGAGCAGTACTTC.

The chain couples TRBV12-3 or TRBV12-4 to TRBJ2-3, with D hard to call. The CDR3 sequence is 12 residues long. V was clipped by 8 bases and J by 2 bases, with 8 bases between them. CDR3 region: CASQADTDTQYF. Here the CDR3 DNA reads TGTGCCAGCCAAGCAGACACAGATACGCAGTATTTT.

The chain employs TRBV6-5 and TRBJ2-5; no reliable D call. This CDR3 comprises 15 residues. Looked up from germline, CDR1 is MNHEY and CDR2 is SVGAGI. V was trimmed by 2 bases and J by 4 bases, leaving 14 bases between them. This CDR3 is CASSYGPLKPETQYF. The DNA of the CDR3 is TGTGCCAGCAGTTACGGGCCGTTAAAGCCAGAGACCCAGTACTTC.

This chain uses TRBV10-3 with TRBJ2-3; D may be TRBD2 (7 bases). The CDR3 totals 15 residues. Germline CDR1 and CDR2: ENHRY and SYGVKD. Deletions cut 9 bases from V and 5 bases from J, with 21 bases between. CDR3 in amino acids: CAMGEGHTQGDTQYF. The CDR3 nucleotides read TGTGCCATGGGGGAGGGGCACACACAGGGAGATACGCAGTATTTT.

This clonotype was picked up many times. V gene TRBV5-1 combines with J gene TRBJ2-1; 14 nucleotides line up with TRBD2. This CDR3 contains 17 residues. Unmatched junction bases numbered 6, after V lost 3 bases and J lost 4 bases. Germline V gene data show CDR1 as SGHRS and CDR2 as YFSETQ. CDR3 DNA: TGCGCCAGCAGCTCGGGGGGACTAGCGGGAGTATACAATGAGCAGTTCTTC. Translated, it gives CASSSGGLAGVYNEQFF.

This clonotype showed up just a few times. The genes are TRBV5-1 and TRBJ1-2; TRBD1 aligns across 8 bases. This CDR3 is 15 amino acids long. V trimming: 4 bases; J trimming: 5 bases; junction bases outside the gene matches: 10. Germline lookup yields CDR1 SGHRS and CDR2 YFSETQ. CDR3 sequence: CASSLSTDRVYGYTF. CDR3 sequence (DNA): TGCGCCAGCAGCCTTTCGACGGACAGGGTTTATGGCTACACCTTC.

Regarding this clonotype: Compared with germline, one end of the junction differs, possibly owing to a read error. This chain links TRBV6-1 with TRBJ2-2; D ambiguous. The CDR3 contains 16 residues. Germline V gene data show CDR1 as MNHNS and CDR2 as SASEGT. CDR3 sequence reads: CASSLRRATNTGELFF. DNA for the CDR3: TGTGCCAGCAGCCTCCGCCGGGCCACAAACACCGGAGAGCTGTTTTTT.

J is TRBJ1-1 and V is TRBV20-1, with 9 bases that match TRBD1. The V gene's germline CDR1 is DFQATT and CDR2 SNEGSKA (reference sequence). Trimming removed 0 bases from V and 2 bases from J; junction bases left unmatched: 4. The CDR3 runs to 15 residues. The CDR3 bases are TGCAGTGCTAGAGATGGGGACAGGGCCAACACTGAAGCTTTCTTT. Protein sequence: CSARDGDRANTEAFF.